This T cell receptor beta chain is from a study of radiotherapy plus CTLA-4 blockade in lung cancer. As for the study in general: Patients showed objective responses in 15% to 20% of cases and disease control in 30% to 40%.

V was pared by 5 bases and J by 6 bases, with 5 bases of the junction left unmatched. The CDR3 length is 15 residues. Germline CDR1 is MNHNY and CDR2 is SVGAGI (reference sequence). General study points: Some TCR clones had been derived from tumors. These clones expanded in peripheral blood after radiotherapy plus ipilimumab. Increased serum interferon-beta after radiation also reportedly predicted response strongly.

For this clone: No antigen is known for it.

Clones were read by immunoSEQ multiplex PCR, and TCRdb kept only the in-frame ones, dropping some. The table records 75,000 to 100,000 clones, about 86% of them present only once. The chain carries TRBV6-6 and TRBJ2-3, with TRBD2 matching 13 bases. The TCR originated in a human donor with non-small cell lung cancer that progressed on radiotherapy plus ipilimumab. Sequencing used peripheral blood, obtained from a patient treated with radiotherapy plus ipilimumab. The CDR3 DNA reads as TGTGCCAGCAGTCTATGGACTAGCGGGAGTGATACGCAGTATTTT. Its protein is CASSLWTSGSDTQYF.